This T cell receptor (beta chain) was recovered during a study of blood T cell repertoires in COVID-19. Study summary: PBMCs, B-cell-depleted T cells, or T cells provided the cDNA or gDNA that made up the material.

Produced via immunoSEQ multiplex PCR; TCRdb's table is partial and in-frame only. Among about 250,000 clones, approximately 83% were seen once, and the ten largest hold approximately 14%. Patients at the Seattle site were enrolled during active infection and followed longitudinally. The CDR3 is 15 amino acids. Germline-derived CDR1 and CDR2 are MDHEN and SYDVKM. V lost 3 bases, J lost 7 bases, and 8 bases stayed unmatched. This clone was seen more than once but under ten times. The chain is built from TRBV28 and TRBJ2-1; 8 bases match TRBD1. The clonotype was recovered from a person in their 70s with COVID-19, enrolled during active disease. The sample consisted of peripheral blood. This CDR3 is CASSFGDRLLNEQFF. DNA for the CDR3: TGTGCCAGCAGTTTCGGGGACAGGCTTCTGAATGAGCAGTTCTTC.